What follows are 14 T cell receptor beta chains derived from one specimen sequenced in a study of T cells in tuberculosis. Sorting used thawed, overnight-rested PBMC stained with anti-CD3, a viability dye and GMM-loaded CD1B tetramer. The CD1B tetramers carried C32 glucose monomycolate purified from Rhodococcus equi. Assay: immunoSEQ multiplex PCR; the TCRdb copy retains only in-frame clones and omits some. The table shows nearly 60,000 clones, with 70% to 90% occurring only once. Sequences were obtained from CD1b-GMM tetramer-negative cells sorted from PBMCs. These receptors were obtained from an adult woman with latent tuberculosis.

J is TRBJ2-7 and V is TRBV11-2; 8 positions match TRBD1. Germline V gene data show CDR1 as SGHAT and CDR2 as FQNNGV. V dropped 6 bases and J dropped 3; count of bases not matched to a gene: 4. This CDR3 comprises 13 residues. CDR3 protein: CASSFGQGYEQYF. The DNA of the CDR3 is TGTGCCAGCAGTTTTGGACAGGGCTACGAGCAGTACTTC.

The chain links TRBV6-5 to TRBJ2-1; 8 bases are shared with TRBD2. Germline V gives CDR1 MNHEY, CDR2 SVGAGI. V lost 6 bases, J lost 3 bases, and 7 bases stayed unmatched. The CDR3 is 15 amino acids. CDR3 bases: TGTGCCAGCAGGCGAAGCGGGGGCCTCTACAATGAGCAGTTCTTC. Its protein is CASRRSGGLYNEQFF.

The CDR3 nucleotides are TGCGCCAGCAGCCAAGATCGGGACAGAAATTCACCCCTCCACTTT. Translation: CASSQDRDRNSPLHF. The V call is TRBV4-3, the J call TRBJ1-6; 7 bases align to TRBD1. Germline CDR1 LGHNA, CDR2 YSLEER. J was trimmed by 7 bases and V by 0 bases; bases with no gene match: 3. The CDR3 has 15 amino acids.

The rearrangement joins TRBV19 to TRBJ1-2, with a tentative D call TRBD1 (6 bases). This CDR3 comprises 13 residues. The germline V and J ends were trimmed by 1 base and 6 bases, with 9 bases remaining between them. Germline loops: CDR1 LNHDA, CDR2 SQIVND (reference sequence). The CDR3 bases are TGTGCCAGTAGTATAGTTCCAGGGGATGGCTACACCTTC. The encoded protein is CASSIVPGDGYTF.

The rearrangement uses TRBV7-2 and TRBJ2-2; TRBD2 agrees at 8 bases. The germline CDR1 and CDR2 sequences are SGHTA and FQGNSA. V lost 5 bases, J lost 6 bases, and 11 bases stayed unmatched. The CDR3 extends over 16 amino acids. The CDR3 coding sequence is TGTGCCAGCAGCCACACATCGGCGGGGGGAGCCGGGGAGCTGTTTTTT. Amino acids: CASSHTSAGGAGELFF.

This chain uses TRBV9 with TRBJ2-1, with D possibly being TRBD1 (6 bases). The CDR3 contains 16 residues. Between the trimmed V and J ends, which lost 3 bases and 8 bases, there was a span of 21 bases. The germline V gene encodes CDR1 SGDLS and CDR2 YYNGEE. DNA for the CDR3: TGTGCCAGCAGCGCGTACAGGGAGCCTAGGCTGGATGAGCAGTTCTTC. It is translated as CASSAYREPRLDEQFF.

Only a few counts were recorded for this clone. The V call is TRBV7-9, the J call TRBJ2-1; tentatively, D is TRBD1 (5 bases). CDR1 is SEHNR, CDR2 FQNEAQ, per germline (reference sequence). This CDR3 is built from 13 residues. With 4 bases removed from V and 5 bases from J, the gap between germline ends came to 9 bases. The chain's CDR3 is CASSWRQNNEQFF. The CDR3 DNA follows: TGTGCCAGCAGCTGGCGACAGAACAATGAGCAGTTCTTC.

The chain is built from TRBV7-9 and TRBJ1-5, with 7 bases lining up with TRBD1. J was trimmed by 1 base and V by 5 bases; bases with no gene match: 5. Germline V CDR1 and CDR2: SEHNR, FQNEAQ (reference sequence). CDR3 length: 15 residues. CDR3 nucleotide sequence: TGTGCCAGCAGCGAAACAGGGGCCAGCAATCAGCCCCAGCATTTT. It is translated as CASSETGASNQPQHF. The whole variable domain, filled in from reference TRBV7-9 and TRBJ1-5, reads DTGVSQNPRHKITKRGQNVTFRCDPISEHNRLYWYRQTLGQGPEFLTYFQNEAQLEKSRLLSDRFSAERPKGSFSTLEIQRTEQGDSAMYLCASSETGASNQPQHFGDGTRLSIL.

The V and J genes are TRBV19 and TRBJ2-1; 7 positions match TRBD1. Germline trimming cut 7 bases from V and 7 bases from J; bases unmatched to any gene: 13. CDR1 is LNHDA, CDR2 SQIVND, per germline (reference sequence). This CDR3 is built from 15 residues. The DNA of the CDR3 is TGTGCCAGTAACTCAGGGGGAAAACTAGGTAATGAGCAGTTCTTC. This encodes CASNSGGKLGNEQFF. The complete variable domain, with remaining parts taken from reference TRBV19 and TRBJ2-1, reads DGGITQSPKYLFRKEGQNVTLSCEQNLNHDAMYWYRQDPGQGLRLIYYSQIVNDFQKGDIAEGYSVSREKKESFPLTVTSAQKNPTAFYLCASNSGGKLGNEQFFGPGTRLTVL.

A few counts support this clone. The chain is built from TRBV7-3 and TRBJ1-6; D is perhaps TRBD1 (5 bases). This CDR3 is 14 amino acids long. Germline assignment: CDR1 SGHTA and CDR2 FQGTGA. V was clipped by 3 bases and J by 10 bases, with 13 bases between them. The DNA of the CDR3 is TGTGCCAGCAGCTTGGCGGGGCATGGATCACCCCTCCACTTT. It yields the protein CASSLAGHGSPLHF.

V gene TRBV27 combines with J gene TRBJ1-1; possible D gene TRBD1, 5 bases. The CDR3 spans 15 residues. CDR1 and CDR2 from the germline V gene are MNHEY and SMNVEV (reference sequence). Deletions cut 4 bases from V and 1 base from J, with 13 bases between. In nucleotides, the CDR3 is TGTGCCAGCAGTTCAATTCAGGGCACGAACACTGAAGCTTTCTTT. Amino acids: CASSSIQGTNTEAFF.

CDR3 sequence: CASSLADRVAFEGSPLHF. CDR3 nucleotide sequence: TGCGCCAGCAGCTTGGCCGACCGAGTAGCGTTCGAAGGTTCACCCCTCCACTTT. The chain recombines TRBV5-1 with TRBJ1-6; D unclear. The V gene lost 0 bases and the J gene lost 9 bases, with 22 bases spanning the gap. The CDR3 loop spans 18 amino acids. Germline V gene sequence: CDR1 SGHRS, CDR2 YFSETQ.

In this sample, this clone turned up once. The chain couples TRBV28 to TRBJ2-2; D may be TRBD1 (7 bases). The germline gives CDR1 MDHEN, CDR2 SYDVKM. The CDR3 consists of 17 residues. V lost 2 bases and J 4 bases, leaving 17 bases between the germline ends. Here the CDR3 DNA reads TGTGCCAGCAGTTTACCCACAGGGGCTAGCGCCACCGGGGAGCTGTTTTTT. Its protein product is CASSLPTGASATGELFF. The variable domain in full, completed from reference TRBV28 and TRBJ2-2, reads DVKVTQSSRYLVKRTGEKVFLECVQDMDHENMFWYRQDPGLGLRLIYFSYDVKMKEKGDIPEGYSVSREKKERFSLILESASTNQTSMYLCASSLPTGASATGELFFGEGSRLTVL.

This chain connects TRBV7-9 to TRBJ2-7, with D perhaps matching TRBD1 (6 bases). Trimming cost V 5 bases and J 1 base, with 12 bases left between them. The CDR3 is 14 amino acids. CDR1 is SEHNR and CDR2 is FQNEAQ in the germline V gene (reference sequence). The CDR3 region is CASSPLRGSYEQYF. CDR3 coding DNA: TGTGCCAGCAGCCCCCTCAGGGGTTCCTACGAGCAGTACTTC.